These T cell receptor beta chains were read from a single sample in a study of T cell responses to AZD1222 COVID-19 vaccine. Libraries were prepared by immunoSEQ multiplex PCR; TCRdb keeps only in-frame clonotypes and omits some of them. The sample consists of 100,000 to 150,000 clones, more than 85% of them appearing once. Sequences were derived from peripheral blood, sampled 28 days after the second AZD1222 dose. The receptors come from an adult who received the AZD1222 COVID-19 vaccine. Each CDR3 is given with its conserved first and last residue. The order of the fields is V gene, clone size, D gene, J gene, CDR3 protein, CDR3 DNA. A D gene is named only where the DNA matches it firmly. Clone size is given for some rows only: seen once, a few or many times, or a class if the clone is expanded.

TRBV5-1	NA	NA	TRBJ1-6	CASSLGANNSPLHF	TGCGCCAGCAGCTTGGGGGCCAATAATTCACCCCTCCACTTT
TRBV30	once	NA	TRBJ2-3	CAWSSRNTQYF	TGTGCCTGGTCCAGTCGTAACACGCAGTATTTT
TRBV27	NA	NA	TRBJ1-1	CASSLEGSGNTEAFF	TGTGCCAGCAGTTTAGAGGGCTCGGGGAACACTGAAGCTTTCTTT
TRBV4-1	once	NA	TRBJ1-1	CASSQEEAAEAFF	TGCGCCAGCAGCCAAGAGGAGGCAGCCGAAGCTTTCTTT
TRBV7-2	once	TRBD1	TRBJ1-2	CASSYSTGGFYGYTF	TGTGCCAGCAGCTACTCTACAGGGGGCTTCTATGGCTACACCTTC
TRBV3-1/TRBV3-2	NA	NA	TRBJ1-1	CASSQELRHPEAFF	TGTGCCAGCAGCCAAGAATTGAGACACCCTGAAGCTTTCTTT
TRBV19	once	NA	TRBJ1-1	CASSIPIRGRSGNTEAFF	TGTGCCAGTAGTATACCCATACGCGGGAGGAGTGGGAACACTGAAGCTTTCTTT
TRBV2	NA	NA	TRBJ2-5	CASSGAVETQYF	TGTGCCAGCAGTGGTGCAGTGGAGACCCAGTACTTC
TRBV6-5	NA	TRBD1	TRBJ1-2	CASRSDRGPGYTF	TGTGCCAGCAGGAGCGACAGGGGACCAGGCTACACCTTC
TRBV29-1	once	NA	TRBJ1-1	CSVFPDLGTTEAFF	TGCAGCGTTTTCCCGGACCTCGGAACGACTGAAGCTTTCTTT
TRBV19	NA	TRBD2	TRBJ2-1	CASSIAPSGRADEQFF	TGTGCCAGTAGTATAGCACCTAGCGGGAGGGCCGATGAGCAGTTCTTC
TRBV27	NA	NA	TRBJ2-2	CASGGPGGAGELFF	TGTGCCAGCGGCGGCCCCGGAGGCGCCGGGGAGCTGTTTTTT
TRBV7-3	NA	NA	TRBJ1-1	CASSTDRNTEAFF	TGTGCCAGCAGCACCGACAGGAACACTGAAGCTTTCTTT
TRBV29-1	NA	NA	TRBJ1-1	CSVDGNHDTEAFF	TGCAGCGTTGATGGGAACCACGACACTGAAGCTTTCTTT
TRBV18	NA	NA	TRBJ2-6	CASSPRAAVGSGANVLTF	TGTGCCAGCTCACCCAGGGCCGCGGTGGGTTCTGGGGCCAACGTCCTGACTTTC
TRBV7-8	NA	NA	TRBJ1-4	CASSRGQINEKLFF	TGTGCCAGCAGCCGTGGACAGATTAATGAAAAACTGTTTTTT
TRBV19	NA	NA	TRBJ1-5	CASSIPSGHTPGLAQHF	TGTGCCAGTAGTATCCCCTCGGGACACACCCCGGGATTGGCCCAGCATTTT
TRBV12-3/TRBV12-4	NA	NA	TRBJ2-1	CASSRPPEEQFF	TGTGCCAGCAGTCGACCTCCGGAGGAGCAGTTCTTC
TRBV7-2	NA	TRBD2	TRBJ2-3	CASSGRTSWAQYF	TGTGCCAGCAGCGGACGGACTAGTTGGGCGCAGTATTTT
TRBV10-3	few	TRBD1	TRBJ1-2	CAIGRDRVDGYTF	TGTGCCATCGGCAGAGACAGGGTGGATGGCTACACCTTC
TRBV15	NA	NA	TRBJ2-3	CATSRDIGRRGRRTDTQYF	TGTGCCACCAGCAGAGATATCGGGAGGAGGGGGAGGCGCACAGATACGCAGTATTTT
TRBV7-9	NA	TRBD2	TRBJ2-3	CASSSGLAGTDTQYF	TGTGCCAGCAGCTCTGGACTAGCTGGCACAGATACGCAGTATTTT
TRBV5-1	few	NA	TRBJ1-1	CASSFLGQVNTEAFF	TGCGCCAGCAGCTTCCTCGGACAAGTGAACACTGAAGCTTTCTTT
TRBV18	NA	NA	TRBJ2-3	CASSASGDTQYF	TGTGCCAGCTCAGCCTCCGGAGATACGCAGTATTTT
TRBV18	NA	TRBD2	TRBJ2-1	CASSPPSSGRGNEQFF	TGTGCCAGCTCACCACCTAGTAGCGGGAGAGGTAATGAGCAGTTCTTC
TRBV3-1/TRBV3-2	once	TRBD2	TRBJ2-2	CASSQDQRAGGGTGELFF	TGTGCCAGCAGCCAAGATCAGCGGGCGGGAGGTGGGACCGGGGAGCTGTTTTTT
TRBV14	NA	NA	TRBJ1-1	CASSPSVGTEAFF	TGTGCCAGCAGTCCCAGTGTTGGGACTGAAGCTTTCTTT
TRBV7-2	NA	TRBD1	TRBJ1-1	CASSSFGQGTEAFF	TGTGCCAGCAGCTCATTTGGACAGGGCACTGAAGCTTTCTTT
TRBV4-1	NA	NA	TRBJ1-3	CASSQDFGTENTIYF	TGCGCCAGCAGCCAAGATTTTGGGACCGAAAACACCATATATTTT
TRBV7-9	once	TRBD2	TRBJ2-1	CASSPGLAGDGEQFF	TGTGCCAGCAGCCCCGGACTAGCGGGAGATGGTGAGCAGTTCTTC
TRBV25-1	NA	TRBD2	TRBJ2-7	CASRGGAREQYF	TGTGCCAGCCGCGGGGGGGCTAGGGAGCAGTACTTC
TRBV19	NA	TRBD2	TRBJ2-1	CASSTTWGGRANNEQFF	TGTGCCAGTAGTACCACCTGGGGCGGGAGGGCAAACAATGAGCAGTTCTTC
TRBV7-9	NA	NA	TRBJ2-7	CASSLDPSYSYEQYF	TGTGCCAGCAGCTTAGACCCCAGTTACTCCTACGAGCAGTACTTC
TRBV30	NA	NA	TRBJ1-4	CAWSETVEKLFF	TGTGCCTGGAGTGAGACGGTTGAAAAACTGTTTTTT
TRBV7-2	NA	NA	TRBJ1-1	CASSPRVSNTEAFF	TGTGCCAGCAGCCCCCGGGTTTCGAACACTGAAGCTTTCTTT
TRBV28	NA	NA	TRBJ2-4	CASRSHLLAKNIQYF	TGTGCCAGCAGATCCCATTTACTAGCCAAAAACATTCAGTACTTC
TRBV6-6	NA	NA	TRBJ1-5	CASSYSPGDNQPQHF	TGTGCCAGCAGTTACTCGCCGGGGGACAATCAGCCCCAGCATTTT
TRBV11-2	NA	NA	TRBJ1-1	CASSLIDTEAFF	TGTGCCAGCAGCCTAATAGACACTGAAGCTTTCTTT
TRBV7-9	NA	TRBD2	TRBJ2-3	CASSLGLAGGRDTQYF	TGTGCCAGCAGCCTCGGACTAGCGGGGGGGCGAGATACGCAGTATTTT
TRBV7-2	NA	TRBD1	TRBJ2-3	CASSRDRGATDTQYF	TGTGCCAGCAGTCGGGACAGGGGAGCCACAGATACGCAGTATTTT
TRBV14	NA	NA	TRBJ1-1	CASSLVSQAAAFF	TGTGCCAGCAGCCTAGTATCCCAGGCGGCAGCTTTCTTT
TRBV24-1	NA	TRBD1	TRBJ1-2	CATSDTRTGGGGYTF	TGTGCCACCAGTGACACACGGACAGGGGGAGGCGGCTACACCTTC
TRBV4-3	NA	NA	TRBJ1-2	CASRGSGGYTF	TGCGCCAGCAGAGGCTCGGGGGGCTACACCTTC
TRBV7-9	NA	NA	TRBJ1-1	CASSLGHTNTEAFF	TGTGCCAGCAGCTTAGGACACACGAACACTGAAGCTTTCTTT
TRBV19	NA	TRBD1	TRBJ2-2	CASSIVRTGLQGELFF	TGTGCCAGTAGTATAGTGAGGACAGGCTTACAGGGGGAGCTGTTTTTT
TRBV5-1	NA	NA	TRBJ2-7	CASSWGSGWDEQYF	TGCGCCAGCAGCTGGGGGAGCGGGTGGGACGAGCAGTACTTC
TRBV7-8	NA	NA	TRBJ1-2	CASSPTRVSNYGYTF	TGTGCCAGCAGCCCCACCCGGGTGTCTAACTATGGCTACACCTTC